Listed below are T cell receptor beta chains from one sample, sequenced in a study of blood T cell repertoires in COVID-19. Using immunoSEQ multiplex PCR, the repertoire was profiled, and TCRdb retains in-frame clones only, with some absent. The sample shows 150,000 to 200,000 clones, 84% of them seen only once. The specimen was peripheral blood. The origin of the receptors is a woman in her 70s with COVID-19, enrolled during active disease. The CDR3 runs from the conserved cysteine through the conserved F or W. Fields, in order: D gene, J gene, V gene, clone size, CDR3 protein, CDR3 DNA. D genes are given only for firm matches. Clone size is shown for a subset of rows, as once, few, many or a class of expanded clone.

>.|TRBJ2-3|TRBV24-1|.
CATSDLIGRLFGTDTQYF
TGTGCCACCAGTGATTTGATCGGACGACTATTTGGCACAGATACGCAGTATTTT
>.|TRBJ1-1|TRBV3-1/TRBV3-2|.
CASSPRHAGAEAFF
TGTGCCAGCAGCCCGAGACACGCCGGGGCTGAAGCTTTCTTT
>TRBD2|TRBJ2-3|TRBV5-4|.
CASTPLGLAGEGSTDTQYF
TGTGCCAGCACCCCTTTGGGACTAGCGGGAGAGGGAAGCACAGATACGCAGTATTTT
>.|TRBJ2-7|TRBV6-5|.
CASSPPHEQYF
TGTGCCAGCAGTCCCCCTCACGAGCAGTACTTC
>TRBD1|TRBJ2-2|TRBV19|.
CASSSRDRGTGELFF
TGTGCCAGTAGTTCTCGGGACAGGGGAACCGGGGAGCTGTTTTTT
>.|TRBJ1-2|TRBV6-4|.
CASVLRVVGGYTF
TGTGCCAGCGTGCTTCGGGTAGTTGGTGGCTACACCTTC
>TRBD1|TRBJ1-6|TRBV5-6|.
CASSGNRGLGSPLHF
TGTGCCAGCAGCGGGAACAGGGGGCTTGGATCACCCCTCCACTTT
>TRBD2|TRBJ2-4|TRBV28|once
CASRRTSGGLWAKNIQYF
TGTGCCAGCAGAAGAACTAGCGGGGGACTTTGGGCCAAAAACATTCAGTACTTC
>.|TRBJ1-3|TRBV6-5|.
CASSSTQVVDTIYF
TGTGCCAGCAGTTCGACACAGGTGGTAGACACCATATATTTT
>.|TRBJ1-5|TRBV27|.
CASSFRGDQPQHF
TGTGCCAGCAGTTTCCGGGGGGATCAGCCCCAGCATTTT
>TRBD1|TRBJ2-1|TRBV19|.
CASDPGQGTNEQFF
TGTGCCAGTGACCCGGGACAGGGTACGAATGAGCAGTTCTTC
>TRBD1|TRBJ1-2|TRBV6-5|once
CASSYSLGQGYGYTF
TGTGCCAGCAGTTACTCGTTGGGACAGGGCTATGGCTACACCTTC
>TRBD2|TRBJ2-1|TRBV3-1/TRBV3-2|.
CASSQDWGYGRLAGNEQFF
TGTGCCAGCAGCCAAGATTGGGGTTACGGTCGGCTAGCGGGCAATGAGCAGTTCTTC
>TRBD2|TRBJ2-1|TRBV6-6|.
CASSYRGGYNEQFF
TGTGCCAGCAGTTATCGGGGGGGGTACAATGAGCAGTTCTTC
>.|TRBJ2-5|TRBV4-2|.
CASSQDYQETQYF
TGTGCCAGCAGCCAAGACTACCAAGAGACCCAGTACTTC
>TRBD1|TRBJ1-6|TRBV11-2|.
CASSFWGQGNSPLHF
TGTGCCAGCAGCTTCTGGGGACAGGGGAATTCACCCCTCCACTTT
>.|TRBJ1-4|TRBV28|.
CASIERGSNEKLFF
TGTGCCAGCATTGAACGGGGTTCTAATGAAAAACTGTTTTTT
>TRBD1|TRBJ2-6|TRBV19|.
CASCGQGPSGANVLTF
TGTGCCAGTTGTGGACAGGGCCCCTCTGGGGCCAACGTCCTGACTTTC
>TRBD1|TRBJ1-1|TRBV6-6|.
CASSPGTANTEAFF
TGTGCCAGCAGCCCCGGGACAGCGAACACTGAAGCTTTCTTT
>.|TRBJ2-7|TRBV28|.
CASAAGGRPYEQYF
TGTGCCAGCGCCGCAGGTGGCAGACCCTACGAGCAGTACTTC
>TRBD1|TRBJ1-1|TRBV27|.
CASSSGQGAIGTEAFF
TGTGCCAGCAGTTCAGGACAGGGGGCTATAGGCACTGAAGCTTTCTTT
>.|TRBJ1-1|TRBV7-2|.
CASSLLGGGTEAFF
TGTGCCAGCAGCTTACTTGGGGGAGGGACTGAAGCTTTCTTT
>.|TRBJ2-4|TRBV19|.
CASSIGLNIQYF
TGTGCCAGTAGTATAGGGCTGAACATTCAGTACTTC
>.|TRBJ1-1|TRBV18|.
CASSPGQRNTEAFF
TGTGCCAGCTCACCGGGGCAGAGGAACACTGAAGCTTTCTTT
>.|TRBJ2-2|TRBV10-3|.
CAIMSLGGNTGELFF
TGTGCCATCATGTCACTGGGGGGGAACACCGGGGAGCTGTTTTTT
>.|TRBJ2-1|TRBV30|.
CAWSSSEEQFF
TGTGCCTGGAGCTCTAGTGAGGAGCAGTTCTTC
>.|TRBJ1-1|TRBV4-2|.
CASSQDRRGNTEAFF
TGTGCCAGCAGCCAAGATCGCAGGGGTAACACTGAAGCTTTCTTT
>TRBD1|TRBJ2-4|TRBV28|once
CASRERGLRTKNIQYF
TGTGCCAGCAGGGAGAGGGGGCTTAGGACCAAAAACATTCAGTACTTC
>TRBD1|TRBJ1-6|TRBV6-5|.
CASKQGVDSPLHF
TGTGCCAGCAAACAGGGGGTGGACTCACCCCTCCACTTT
>TRBD1|TRBJ2-7|TRBV5-1|.
CASSSFKQGTYEQYF
TGCGCCAGCAGCTCTTTTAAACAGGGGACCTACGAGCAGTACTTC
>.|TRBJ1-2|TRBV5-1|.
CASSYGGLGYGYTF
TGCGCCAGCAGTTACGGGGGATTAGGCTATGGCTACACCTTC
>.|TRBJ2-1|TRBV15|once
CATSLAYNEQFF
TGTGCCACCAGCTTAGCCTACAATGAGCAGTTCTTC
>.|TRBJ2-1|TRBV6-6|.
CASSYGGIYEQFF
TGTGCCAGCAGTTATGGCGGGATCTATGAGCAGTTCTTC
>TRBD2|TRBJ2-1|TRBV28|.
CASRRPLAGGYNEQFF
TGTGCCAGCAGACGGCCGCTAGCGGGAGGGTACAATGAGCAGTTCTTC
>.|TRBJ1-6|TRBV6-5|.
CASSYDDGNSPLHF
TGTGCCAGCAGTTACGATGACGGGAATTCACCCCTCCACTTT
>.|TRBJ1-6|TRBV28|.
CASSQGQDRYNSPLHF
TGTGCCAGCAGTCAGGGTCAGGATCGTTATAATTCACCCCTCCACTTT
>.|TRBJ2-2|TRBV7-7|.
CASSLAGGGNTGELFF
TGTGCCAGCAGCTTAGCAGGCGGAGGGAACACCGGGGAGCTGTTTTTT
>.|TRBJ1-6|TRBV9|.
CASSVGAKGSTPLHF
TGTGCCAGCAGCGTAGGAGCCAAGGGGTCCACACCCCTCCACTTT
>.|TRBJ2-1|TRBV9|.
CASSVTQGNEQFF
TGTGCCAGCAGCGTAACTCAGGGCAATGAGCAGTTCTTC
>.|TRBJ2-2|TRBV21-1|.
CASSGQVAGGPYTGELFF
TGTGCCAGCAGCGGTCAAGTGGCGGGGGGGCCGTACACCGGGGAGCTGTTTTTT
>TRBD1|TRBJ2-5|TRBV6-5|.
CASSYRDSRQTQYF
TGTGCCAGCTCCTACCGGGACAGTAGGCAGACCCAGTACTTC
>.|TRBJ2-1|TRBV3-1/TRBV3-2|.
CASSHTGGASEQFF
TGTGCCAGCAGCCATACTGGGGGGGCCAGTGAGCAGTTCTTC
>.|TRBJ2-7|TRBV3-1/TRBV3-2|once
CASRGGNAYEQYF
TGTGCCAGCCGTGGGGGGAATGCCTACGAGCAGTACTTC
>TRBD1|TRBJ1-3|TRBV5-1|few
CASSDRGQGTTGNTIYF
TGCGCCAGCAGCGACCGGGGACAGGGGACGACTGGAAACACCATATATTTT
>.|TRBJ2-3|TRBV21-1|.
CASSPRSGGGGTDTQYF
TGTGCCAGCAGCCCCCGCTCGGGCGGGGGGGGCACAGATACGCAGTATTTT
>TRBD2|TRBJ2-3|TRBV10-3|.
CAISSSTSGGTDTQYF
TGTGCCATCAGTTCTTCGACTAGCGGGGGCACAGATACGCAGTATTTT
>TRBD1|TRBJ1-5|TRBV28|.
CASSLTGGNQPQHF
TGTGCCAGCAGTCTTACAGGGGGCAATCAGCCCCAGCATTTT
>.|TRBJ2-4|TRBV2|.
CASTTSPTAKNIQYF
TGTGCCAGCACCACTAGTCCCACAGCCAAAAACATTCAGTACTTC
>TRBD2|TRBJ2-4|TRBV2|.
CASSEAGLRGGLLVKNIQYF
TGTGCCAGCAGTGAAGCCGGTTTGCGGGGGGGCCTTTTAGTCAAAAACATTCAGTACTTC
>.|TRBJ2-3|TRBV20-1|.
CSASIQGLSTDTQYF
TGCAGTGCTAGTATTCAGGGGCTATCGACAGATACGCAGTATTTT
>.|TRBJ2-2|TRBV29-1|.
CSVAGPANTGELFF
TGCAGCGTCGCGGGACCGGCGAACACCGGGGAGCTGTTTTTT